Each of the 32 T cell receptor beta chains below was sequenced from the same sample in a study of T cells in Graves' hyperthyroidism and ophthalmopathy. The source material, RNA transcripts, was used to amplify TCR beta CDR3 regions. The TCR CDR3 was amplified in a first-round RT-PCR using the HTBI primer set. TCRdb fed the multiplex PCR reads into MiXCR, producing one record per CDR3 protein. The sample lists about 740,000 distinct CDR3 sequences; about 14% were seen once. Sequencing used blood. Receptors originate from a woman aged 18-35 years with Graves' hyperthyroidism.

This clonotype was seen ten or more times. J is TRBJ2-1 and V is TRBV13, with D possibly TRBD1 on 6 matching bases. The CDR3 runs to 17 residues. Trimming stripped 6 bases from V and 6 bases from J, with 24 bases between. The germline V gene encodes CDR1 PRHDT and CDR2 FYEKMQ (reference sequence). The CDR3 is CASRWTAMAWGINEQFF. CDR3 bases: TGTGCCAGCAGGTGGACAGCCATGGCCTGGGGTATCAATGAGCAGTTCTTC.

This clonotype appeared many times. The CDR3 bases are TGTGCCAGCAGTGACCAAGTCTCCTACGAGCAGTACTTC. It encodes CASSDQVSYEQYF. This chain uses TRBV2 with TRBJ2-7, with D unclear. Trimming took off 3 bases at V and 0 bases at J, with 6 bases between the two ends. CDR3 length equals 13 residues. The germline CDR1 and CDR2 sequences are SNHLY and FYNNEI.

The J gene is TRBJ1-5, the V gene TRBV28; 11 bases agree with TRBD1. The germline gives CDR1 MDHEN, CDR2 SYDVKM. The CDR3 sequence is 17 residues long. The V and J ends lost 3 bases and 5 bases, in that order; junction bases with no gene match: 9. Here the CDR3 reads CASSFSKGQGVHQPQHF. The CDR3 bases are TGTGCCAGCAGTTTCAGTAAGGGACAGGGGGTGCATCAGCCCCAGCATTTT.

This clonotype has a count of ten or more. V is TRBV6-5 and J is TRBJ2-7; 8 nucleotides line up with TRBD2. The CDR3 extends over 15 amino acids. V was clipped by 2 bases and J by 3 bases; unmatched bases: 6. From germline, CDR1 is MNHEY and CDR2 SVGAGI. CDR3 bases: TGTGCCAGCAGTTACGTTACCGGGACTAGCTACGAGCAGTACTTC. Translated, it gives CASSYVTGTSYEQYF.

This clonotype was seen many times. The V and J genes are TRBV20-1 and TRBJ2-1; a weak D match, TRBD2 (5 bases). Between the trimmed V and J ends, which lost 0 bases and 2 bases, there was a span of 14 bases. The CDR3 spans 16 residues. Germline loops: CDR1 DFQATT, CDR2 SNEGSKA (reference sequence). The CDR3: CSAREGGRLPYNEQFF. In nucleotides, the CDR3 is TGCAGTGCTAGAGAGGGCGGGCGCCTGCCCTACAATGAGCAGTTCTTC.

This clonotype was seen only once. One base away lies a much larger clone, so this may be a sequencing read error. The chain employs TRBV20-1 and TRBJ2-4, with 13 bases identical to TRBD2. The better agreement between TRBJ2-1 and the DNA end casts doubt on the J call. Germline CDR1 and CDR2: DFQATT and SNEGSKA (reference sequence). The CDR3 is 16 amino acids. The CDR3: CSASPTYGTSGIIQFF. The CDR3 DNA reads TGCAGTGCTAGTCCTACCTACGGGACTAGCGGGATCATTCAGTTCTTC.

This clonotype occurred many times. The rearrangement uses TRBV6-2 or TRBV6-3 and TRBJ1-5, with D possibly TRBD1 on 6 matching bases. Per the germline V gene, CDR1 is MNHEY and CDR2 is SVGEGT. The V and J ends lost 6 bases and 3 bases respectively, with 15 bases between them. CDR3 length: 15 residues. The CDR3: CASRGGGEDNQPQHF. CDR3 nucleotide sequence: TGTGCCAGCAGGGGAGGGGGAGAGGACAATCAGCCCCAGCATTTT.

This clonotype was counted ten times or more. The DNA of the CDR3 is TGTGCCAGCAGCAGCTACCCGATACAAGAGACCCAGTACTTC. Its translation: CASSSYPIQETQYF. The chain uses TRBV11-3 and TRBJ2-5; D is undetermined. Germline V CDR1 and CDR2: SGHNT, YENEEA. V lost 5 bases to trimming and J lost 2 bases, with 12 bases between them. The CDR3 sequence is 14 residues long.

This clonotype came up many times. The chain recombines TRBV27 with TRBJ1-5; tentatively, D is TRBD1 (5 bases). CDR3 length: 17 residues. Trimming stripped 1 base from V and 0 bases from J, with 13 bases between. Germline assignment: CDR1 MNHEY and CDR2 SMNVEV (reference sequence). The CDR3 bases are TGTGCCAGCAGTTTATACGGGACGATAAATAGCAATCAGCCCCAGCATTTT. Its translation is CASSLYGTINSNQPQHF.

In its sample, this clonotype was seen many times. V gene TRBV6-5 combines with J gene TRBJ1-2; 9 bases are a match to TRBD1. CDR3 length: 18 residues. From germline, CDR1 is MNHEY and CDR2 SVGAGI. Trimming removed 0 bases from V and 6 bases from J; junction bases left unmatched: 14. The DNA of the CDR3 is TGTGCCAGCAGTTACTCGGGCGCCTGGGACAGGGTGTTAAATGGCTACACCTTC. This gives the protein CASSYSGAWDRVLNGYTF.

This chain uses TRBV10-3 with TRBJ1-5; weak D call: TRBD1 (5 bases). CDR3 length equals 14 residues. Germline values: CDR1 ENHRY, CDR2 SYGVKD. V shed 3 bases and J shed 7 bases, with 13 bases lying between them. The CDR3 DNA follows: TGTGCCATCAGTGACGGGGCAGGGCGGCAGCCCCAGCATTTT. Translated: CAISDGAGRQPQHF.

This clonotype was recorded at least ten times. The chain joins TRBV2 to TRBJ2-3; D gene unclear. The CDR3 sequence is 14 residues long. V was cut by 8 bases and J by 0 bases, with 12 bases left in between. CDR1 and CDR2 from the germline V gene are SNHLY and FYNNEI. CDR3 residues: CASLPDPSTDTQYF. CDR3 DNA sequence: TGTGCCAGCCTCCCAGACCCCAGCACAGATACGCAGTATTTT. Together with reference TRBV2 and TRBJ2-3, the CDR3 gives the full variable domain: EPEVTQTPSHQVTQMGQEVILRCVPISNHLYFYWYRQILGQKVEFLVSFYNNEISEKSEIFDDQFSVERPDGSNFTLKIRSTKLEDSAMYFCASLPDPSTDTQYFGPGTRLTVL.

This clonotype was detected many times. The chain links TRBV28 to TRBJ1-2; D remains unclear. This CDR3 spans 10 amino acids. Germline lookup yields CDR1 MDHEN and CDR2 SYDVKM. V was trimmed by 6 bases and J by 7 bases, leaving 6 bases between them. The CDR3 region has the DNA TGTGCCAGCAGATCTCGTGGCTACACCTTC. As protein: CASRSRGYTF.

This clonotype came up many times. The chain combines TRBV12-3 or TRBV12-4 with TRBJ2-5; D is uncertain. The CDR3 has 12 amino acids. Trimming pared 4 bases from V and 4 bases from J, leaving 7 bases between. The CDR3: CASSSMLETQYF. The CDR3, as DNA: TGTGCCAGCAGTTCCATGCTAGAGACCCAGTACTTC.

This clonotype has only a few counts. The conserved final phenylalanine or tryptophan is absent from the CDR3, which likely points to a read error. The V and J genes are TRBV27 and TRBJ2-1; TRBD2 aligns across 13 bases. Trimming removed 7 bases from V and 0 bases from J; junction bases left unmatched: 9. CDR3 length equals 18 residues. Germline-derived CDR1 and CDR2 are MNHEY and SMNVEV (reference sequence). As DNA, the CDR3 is TGTGCCAGCACCCGACTAGCGGGAGGCCTGAGCTCCTACAATGAGCAGTTCTAC. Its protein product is CASTRLAGGLSSYNEQFY.

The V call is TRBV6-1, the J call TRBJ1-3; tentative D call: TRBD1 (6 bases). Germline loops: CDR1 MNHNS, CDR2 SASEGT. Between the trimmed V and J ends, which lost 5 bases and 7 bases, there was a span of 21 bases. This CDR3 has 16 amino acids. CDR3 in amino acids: CASSRLPGALGNTIYF. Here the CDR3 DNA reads TGTGCCAGCAGTCGTCTCCCGGGGGCTCTTGGGAACACCATATATTTT.

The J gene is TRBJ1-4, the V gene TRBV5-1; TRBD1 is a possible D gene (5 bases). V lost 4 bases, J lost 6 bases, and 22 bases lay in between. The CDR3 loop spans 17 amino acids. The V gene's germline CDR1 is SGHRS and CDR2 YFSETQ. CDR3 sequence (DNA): TGCGCCAGCAGCCCCGGATACAGGAAGAGGGCAGATGAAAAACTGTTTTTT. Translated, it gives CASSPGYRKRADEKLFF. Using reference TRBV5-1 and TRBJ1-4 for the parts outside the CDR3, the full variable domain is KAGVTQTPRYLIKTRGQQVTLSCSPISGHRSVSWYQQTPGQGLQFLFEYFSETQRNKGNFPGRFSGRQFSNSRSEMNVSTLELGDSALYLCASSPGYRKRADEKLFFGSGTQLSVL.

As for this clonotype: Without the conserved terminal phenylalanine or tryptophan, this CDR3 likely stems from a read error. CDR3 nucleotide sequence: TGTGCCAGCAGTGATCGTACTATGACTTACAATGAGCAGTTCTAC. It is translated as CASSDRTMTYNEQFY. This chain joins TRBV6-1 and TRBJ2-1; D is undetermined. Germline CDR1 MNHNS, CDR2 SASEGT. The CDR3 covers 15 residues. The V gene lost 3 bases and the J gene lost 4 bases, with 13 bases spanning the gap.

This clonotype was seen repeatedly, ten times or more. The CDR3 nucleotides are TGTGCCAGCAGCTTAGGGGACAGGGTGAACTACGAGCAGTACTTC. This gives the protein CASSLGDRVNYEQYF. The chain uses TRBV13 and TRBJ2-7, with 8 bases that match TRBD1. Germline V gives CDR1 PRHDT, CDR2 FYEKMQ (reference sequence). V lost 0 bases to trimming and J lost 3 bases; unmatched junction nucleotides: 4. This CDR3 is 15 amino acids long.

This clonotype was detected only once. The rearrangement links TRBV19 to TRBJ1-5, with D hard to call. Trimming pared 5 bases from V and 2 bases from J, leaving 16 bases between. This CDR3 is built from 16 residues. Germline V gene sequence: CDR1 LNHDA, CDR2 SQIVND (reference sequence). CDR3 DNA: TGTGCCAGTAGTCCTCTTCCCGACCGGGGCAATCAGCCCCAGCATTTT. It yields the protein CASSPLPDRGNQPQHF. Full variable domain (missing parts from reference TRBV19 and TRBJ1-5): DGGITQSPKYLFRKEGQNVTLSCEQNLNHDAMYWYRQDPGQGLRLIYYSQIVNDFQKGDIAEGYSVSREKKESFPLTVTSAQKNPTAFYLCASSPLPDRGNQPQHFGDGTRLSIL.

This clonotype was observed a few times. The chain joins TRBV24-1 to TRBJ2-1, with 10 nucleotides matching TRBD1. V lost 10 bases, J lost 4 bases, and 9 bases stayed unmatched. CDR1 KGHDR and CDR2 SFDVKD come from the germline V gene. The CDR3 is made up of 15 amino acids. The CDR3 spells CATTTGQGTYNEQFF. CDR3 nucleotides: TGTGCCACTACAACGGGACAGGGGACTTACAATGAGCAGTTCTTC.

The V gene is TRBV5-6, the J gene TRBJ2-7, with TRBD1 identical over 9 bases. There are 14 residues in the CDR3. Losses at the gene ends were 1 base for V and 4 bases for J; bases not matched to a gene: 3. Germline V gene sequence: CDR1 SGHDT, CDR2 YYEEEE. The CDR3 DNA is TGTGCCAGCAGCTTGACCGGGACAGGGTACGAGCAGTACTTC. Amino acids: CASSLTGTGYEQYF.

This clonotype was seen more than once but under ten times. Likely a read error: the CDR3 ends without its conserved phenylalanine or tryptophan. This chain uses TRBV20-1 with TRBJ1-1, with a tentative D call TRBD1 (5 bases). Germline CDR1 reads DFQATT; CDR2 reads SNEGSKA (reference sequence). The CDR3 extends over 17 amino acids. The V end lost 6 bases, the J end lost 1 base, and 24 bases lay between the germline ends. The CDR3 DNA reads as TGCAGTGCAAGAAACCAGGATTGGGGGGACCGGAACACTGAAGCTTTCTAT. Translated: CSARNQDWGDRNTEAFY.

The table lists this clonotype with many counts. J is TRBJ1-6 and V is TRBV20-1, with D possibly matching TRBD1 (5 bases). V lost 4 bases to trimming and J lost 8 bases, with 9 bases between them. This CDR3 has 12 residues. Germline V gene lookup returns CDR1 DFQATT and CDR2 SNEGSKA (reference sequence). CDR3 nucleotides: TGCAGTGCTAAAGGGGATGATTCACCCCTCCACTTT. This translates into CSAKGDDSPLHF.

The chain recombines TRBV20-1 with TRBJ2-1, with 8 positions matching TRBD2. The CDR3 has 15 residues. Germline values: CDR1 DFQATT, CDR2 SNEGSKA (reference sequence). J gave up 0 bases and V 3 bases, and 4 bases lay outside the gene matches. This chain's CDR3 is CSASPSGFSYNEQFF. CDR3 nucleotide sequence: TGCAGTGCTAGTCCTAGCGGGTTCTCCTACAATGAGCAGTTCTTC.

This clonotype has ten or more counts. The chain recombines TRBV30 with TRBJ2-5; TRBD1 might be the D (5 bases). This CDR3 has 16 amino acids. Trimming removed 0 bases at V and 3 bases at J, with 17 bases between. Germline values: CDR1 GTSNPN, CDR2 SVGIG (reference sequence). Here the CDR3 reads CAWSVLTVRAEETQYF. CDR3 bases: TGTGCCTGGAGTGTGTTGACAGTAAGGGCCGAAGAGACCCAGTACTTC. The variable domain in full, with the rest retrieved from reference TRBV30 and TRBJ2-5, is SQTIHQWPATLVQPVGSPLSLECTVEGTSNPNLYWYRQAAGRGLQLLFYSVGIGQISSEVPQNLSASRPQDRQFILSSKKLLLSDSGFYLCAWSVLTVRAEETQYFGPGTRLLVL.

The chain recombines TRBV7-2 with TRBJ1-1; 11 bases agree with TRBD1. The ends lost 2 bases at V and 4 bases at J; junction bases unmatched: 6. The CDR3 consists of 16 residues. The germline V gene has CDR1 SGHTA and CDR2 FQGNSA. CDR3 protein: CASSLRGQGGSTEAFF. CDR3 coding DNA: TGTGCCAGCAGCTTAAGGGGACAGGGGGGAAGCACTGAAGCTTTCTTT.

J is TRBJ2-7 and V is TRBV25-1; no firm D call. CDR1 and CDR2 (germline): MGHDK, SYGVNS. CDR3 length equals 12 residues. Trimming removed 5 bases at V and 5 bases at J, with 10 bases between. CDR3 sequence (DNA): TGTGCCAGCAGTTCCTGGTCGGACGAGCAGTACTTC. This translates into CASSSWSDEQYF.

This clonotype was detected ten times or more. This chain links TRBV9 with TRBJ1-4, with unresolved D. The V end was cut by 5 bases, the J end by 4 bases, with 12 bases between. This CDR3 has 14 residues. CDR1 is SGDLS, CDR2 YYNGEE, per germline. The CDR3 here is CASSPTWSNEKLFF. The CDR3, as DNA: TGTGCCAGCAGTCCGACATGGAGTAATGAAAAACTGTTTTTT.

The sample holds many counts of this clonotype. Here the CDR3 DNA reads TGTGCCAGCAGCTTAAACAGCTACAATGAGCAGTTCTTC. This translates into CASSLNSYNEQFF. The chain couples TRBV7-6 to TRBJ2-1, with D unclear. Between the trimmed V and J ends, which lost 2 bases and 3 bases, there was a span of 5 bases. This CDR3 spans 13 amino acids. CDR1 is SGHVS and CDR2 is FNYEAQ in the germline V gene.

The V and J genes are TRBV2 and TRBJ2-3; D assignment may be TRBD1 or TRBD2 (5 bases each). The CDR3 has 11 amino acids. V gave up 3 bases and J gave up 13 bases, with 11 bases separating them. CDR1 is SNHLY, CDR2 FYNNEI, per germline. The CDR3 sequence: CASSDQGVEYF. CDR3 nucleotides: TGTGCCAGCAGTGACCAGGGAGTCGAGTATTTT. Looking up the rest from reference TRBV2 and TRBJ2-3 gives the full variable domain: EPEVTQTPSHQVTQMGQEVILRCVPISNHLYFYWYRQILGQKVEFLVSFYNNEISEKSEIFDDQFSVERPDGSNFTLKIRSTKLEDSAMYFCASSDQGVEYFGPGTRLTVL.

For the CDR3, the DNA is TGTGCCAGCAACCTACTTACATCGACAGGTTTTAAGGGGGAGCTGTTTTTT. It translates to CASNLLTSTGFKGELFF. V is TRBV5-5 and J is TRBJ2-2, with a possible D match to TRBD1 (6 bases). CDR1 SGHKS and CDR2 YYEKEE come from the germline V gene (reference sequence). The ends were cut back, 6 bases at V and 8 bases at J, with 26 bases in the middle. This CDR3 region has 17 residues.